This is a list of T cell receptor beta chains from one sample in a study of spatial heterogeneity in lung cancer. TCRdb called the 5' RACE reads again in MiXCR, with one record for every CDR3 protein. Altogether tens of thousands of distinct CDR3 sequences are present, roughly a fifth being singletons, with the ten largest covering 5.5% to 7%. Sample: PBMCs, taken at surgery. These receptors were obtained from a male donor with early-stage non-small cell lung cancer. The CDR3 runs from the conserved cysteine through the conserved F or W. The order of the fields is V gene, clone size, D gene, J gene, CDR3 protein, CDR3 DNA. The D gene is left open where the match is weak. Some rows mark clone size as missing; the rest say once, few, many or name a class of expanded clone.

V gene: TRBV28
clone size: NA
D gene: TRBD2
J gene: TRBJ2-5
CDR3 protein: CASRQSGAGSKTQYF
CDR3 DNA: TGTGCCAGCAGGCAGAGCGGGGCGGGCTCGAAGACCCAGTACTTC

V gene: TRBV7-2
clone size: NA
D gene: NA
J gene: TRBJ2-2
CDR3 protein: CASSPLPLGDGELFF
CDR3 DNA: TGTGCCAGCAGCCCCCTCCCCCTCGGGGACGGGGAGCTGTTTTTT

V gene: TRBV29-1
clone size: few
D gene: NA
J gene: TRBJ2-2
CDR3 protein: CSAEQGSGELFF
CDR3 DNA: TGCAGCGCGGAGCAGGGTAGCGGGGAGCTGTTTTTT

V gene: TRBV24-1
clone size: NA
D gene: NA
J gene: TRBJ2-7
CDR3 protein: CATSAQAGTLPYEQYF
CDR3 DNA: TGTGCCACCAGTGCCCAAGCTGGGACCCTTCCCTACGAGCAGTACTTC

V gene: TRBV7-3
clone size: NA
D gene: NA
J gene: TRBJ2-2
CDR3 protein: CASSLTGLNGELFF
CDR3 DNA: TGTGCCAGCAGCTTAACAGGGTTGAACGGGGAGCTGTTTTTT

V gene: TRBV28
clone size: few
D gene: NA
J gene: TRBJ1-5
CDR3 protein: CASSLSTGTSQPQHF
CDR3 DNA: TGTGCCAGCAGTCTCTCGACCGGGACATCTCAGCCCCAGCATTTT

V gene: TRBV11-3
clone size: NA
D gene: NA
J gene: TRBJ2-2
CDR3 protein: CASSSRGPPGTGELFF
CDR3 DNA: TGTGCCAGCAGCTCCCGGGGACCCCCCGGTACCGGGGAGCTGTTTTTT

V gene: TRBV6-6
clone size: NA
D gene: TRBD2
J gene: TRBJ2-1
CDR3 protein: CASLGLAGTGEQFF
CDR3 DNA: TGTGCCAGCCTCGGACTAGCGGGAACGGGTGAGCAGTTCTTC

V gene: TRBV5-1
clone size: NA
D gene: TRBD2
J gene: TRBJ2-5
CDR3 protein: CASSPVAGVETQYF
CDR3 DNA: TGCGCCAGCAGCCCAGTAGCGGGAGTAGAGACCCAGTACTTC

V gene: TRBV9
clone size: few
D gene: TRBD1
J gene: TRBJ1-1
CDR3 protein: CASSGTGVTEAFF
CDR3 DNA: TGTGCCAGCAGCGGAACAGGGGTTACTGAAGCTTTCTTT

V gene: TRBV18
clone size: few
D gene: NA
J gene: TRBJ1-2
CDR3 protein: CASSPREGPYGYTF
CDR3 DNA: TGTGCCAGCTCACCCCGAGAGGGACCTTATGGCTACACCTTC

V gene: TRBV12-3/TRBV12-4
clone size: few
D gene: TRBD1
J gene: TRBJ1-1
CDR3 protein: CASSLATGVEAFF
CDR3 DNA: TGTGCCAGCAGTTTAGCGACAGGGGTTGAAGCTTTCTTT

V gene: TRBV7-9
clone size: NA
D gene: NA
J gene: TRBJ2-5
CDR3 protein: CAGRRSGQETQYF
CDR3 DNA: TGTGCCGGGAGGCGGTCGGGACAAGAGACCCAGTACTTC

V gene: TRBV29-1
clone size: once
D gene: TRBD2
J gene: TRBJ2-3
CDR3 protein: CSGEASGRPGASTDTQYF
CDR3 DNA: TGCAGCGGTGAGGCGAGCGGGAGACCGGGGGCTAGCACAGATACGCAGTATTTT

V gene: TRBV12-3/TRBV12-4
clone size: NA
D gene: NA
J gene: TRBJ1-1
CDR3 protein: CASSRPPPGNTEAFF
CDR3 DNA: TGTGCCAGCAGTCGACCTCCCCCAGGGAACACTGAAGCTTTCTTT

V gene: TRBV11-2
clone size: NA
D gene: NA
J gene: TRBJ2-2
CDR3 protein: CASSLVLGGTGELFF
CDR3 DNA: TGTGCCAGCAGCTTAGTCCTCGGAGGAACCGGGGAGCTGTTTTTT

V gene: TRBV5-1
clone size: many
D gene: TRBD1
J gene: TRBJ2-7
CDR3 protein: CASSPGTGAYEQYF
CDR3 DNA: TGCGCCAGCAGCCCCGGGACAGGAGCCTACGAGCAGTACTTC

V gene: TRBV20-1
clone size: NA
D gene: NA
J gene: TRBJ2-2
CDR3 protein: CSARVTFANTGELFF
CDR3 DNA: TGCAGTGCTAGAGTTACTTTCGCGAACACCGGGGAGCTGTTTTTT

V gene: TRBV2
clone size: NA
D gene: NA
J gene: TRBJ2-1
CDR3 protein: CASTLAYNEQFF
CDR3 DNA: TGTGCCAGCACGCTTGCCTACAATGAGCAGTTCTTC

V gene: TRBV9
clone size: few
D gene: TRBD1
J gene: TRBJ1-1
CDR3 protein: CASSESGQGTTEAFF
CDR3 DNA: TGTGCCAGCAGCGAGAGCGGACAGGGGACTACTGAAGCTTTCTTT

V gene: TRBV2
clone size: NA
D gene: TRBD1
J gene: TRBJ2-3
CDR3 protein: CASTGQGARTDTQYF
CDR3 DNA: TGTGCCAGCACTGGACAGGGGGCGAGGACAGATACGCAGTATTTT

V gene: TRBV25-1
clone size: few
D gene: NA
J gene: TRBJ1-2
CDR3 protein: CASSEAWAYGYTF
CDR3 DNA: TGTGCCAGCAGTGAAGCATGGGCCTATGGCTACACCTTC

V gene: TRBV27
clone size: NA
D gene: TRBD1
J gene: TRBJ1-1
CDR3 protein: CASRTRPGTGIAFF
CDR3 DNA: TGTGCCAGCAGAACTCGTCCCGGGACAGGGATCGCTTTCTTT

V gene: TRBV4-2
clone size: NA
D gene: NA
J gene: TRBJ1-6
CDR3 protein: CASSQVAGTGNSPLHF
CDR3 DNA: TGTGCCAGCAGCCAAGTGGCAGGGACGGGAAATTCACCCCTCCACTTT

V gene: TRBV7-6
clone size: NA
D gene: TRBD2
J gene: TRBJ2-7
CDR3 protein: CASSSSAGGPHEQYF
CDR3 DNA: TGTGCCAGCAGCTCCTCTGCGGGAGGGCCGCATGAGCAGTACTTC

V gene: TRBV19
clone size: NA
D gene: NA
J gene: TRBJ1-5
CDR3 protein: CASSWGRGNQPQHF
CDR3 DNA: TGTGCCAGTAGTTGGGGAAGAGGGAATCAGCCCCAGCATTTT

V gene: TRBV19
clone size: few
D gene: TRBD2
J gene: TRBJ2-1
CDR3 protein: CASSIVGSGTRDNEQFF
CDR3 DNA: TGTGCCAGTAGTATAGTTGGATCGGGGACTAGGGACAATGAGCAGTTCTTC

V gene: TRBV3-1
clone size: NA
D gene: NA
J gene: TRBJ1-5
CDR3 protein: CASSHSPDQPQHF
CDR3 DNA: TGTGCCAGCAGCCATAGTCCCGATCAGCCCCAGCATTTT

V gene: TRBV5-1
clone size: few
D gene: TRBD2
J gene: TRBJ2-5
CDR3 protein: CASSWGGLADQETQYF
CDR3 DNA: TGCGCCAGCAGCTGGGGGGGTCTAGCGGACCAAGAGACCCAGTACTTC

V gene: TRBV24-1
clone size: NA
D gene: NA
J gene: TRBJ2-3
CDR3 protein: CATSDLMPDTQYF
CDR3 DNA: TGTGCCACCAGTGATTTAATGCCCGATACGCAGTATTTT

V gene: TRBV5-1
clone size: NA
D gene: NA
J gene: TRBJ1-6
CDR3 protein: CASSLEALDYNSPLHF
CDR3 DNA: TGCGCCAGCAGCTTGGAGGCCCTTGACTATAATTCACCCCTCCACTTT

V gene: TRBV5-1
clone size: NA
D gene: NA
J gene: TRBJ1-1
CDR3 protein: CASSFNAGVLNTEAFF
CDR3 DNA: TGCGCCAGCAGCTTTAATGCGGGGGTACTGAACACTGAAGCTTTCTTT

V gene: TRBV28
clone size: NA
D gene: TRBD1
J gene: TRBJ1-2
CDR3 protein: CASSYNRDRDPNYGYTF
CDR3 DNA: TGTGCCAGCAGTTACAACCGGGACAGGGATCCTAACTATGGCTACACCTTC

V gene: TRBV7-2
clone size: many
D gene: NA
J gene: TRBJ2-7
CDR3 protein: CASSSTYEQYF
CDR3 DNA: TGTGCCAGCAGCTCTACATACGAGCAGTACTTC

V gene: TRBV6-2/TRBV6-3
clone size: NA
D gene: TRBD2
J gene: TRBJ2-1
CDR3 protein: CASSESGGSYNEQFF
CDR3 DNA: TGTGCCAGCAGTGAAAGCGGGGGCTCCTACAATGAGCAGTTCTTC

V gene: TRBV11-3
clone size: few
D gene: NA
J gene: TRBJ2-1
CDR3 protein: CASSLASRSNEQFF
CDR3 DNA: TGTGCCAGCAGCTTAGCTAGCAGGTCGAATGAGCAGTTCTTC

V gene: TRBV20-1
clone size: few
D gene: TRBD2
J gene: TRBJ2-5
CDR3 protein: CSAERELAGDQETQYF
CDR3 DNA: TGCAGTGCTGAGAGGGAACTAGCGGGGGACCAAGAGACCCAGTACTTC

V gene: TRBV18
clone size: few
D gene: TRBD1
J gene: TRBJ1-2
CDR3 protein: CASSQGQVYGYTF
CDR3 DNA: TGTGCCAGCTCACAGGGACAGGTCTATGGCTACACCTTC

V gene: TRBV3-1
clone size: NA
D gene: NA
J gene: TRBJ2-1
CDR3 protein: CATKTYNEQFF
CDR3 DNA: TGTGCCACCAAGACCTACAATGAGCAGTTCTTC

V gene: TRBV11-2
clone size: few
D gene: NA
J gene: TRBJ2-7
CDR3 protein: CASSVSARYEQYF
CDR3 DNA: TGTGCCAGCAGCGTCAGCGCTAGGTACGAGCAGTACTTC

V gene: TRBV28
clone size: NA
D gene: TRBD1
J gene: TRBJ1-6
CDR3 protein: CASSPDQGENSPLHF
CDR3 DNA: TGTGCCAGCAGTCCCGATCAGGGGGAAAATTCACCCCTCCACTTT

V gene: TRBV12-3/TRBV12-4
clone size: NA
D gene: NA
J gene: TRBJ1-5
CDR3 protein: CASSFNAGNQPQHF
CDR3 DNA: TGTGCCAGCAGTTTCAACGCGGGGAATCAGCCCCAGCATTTT

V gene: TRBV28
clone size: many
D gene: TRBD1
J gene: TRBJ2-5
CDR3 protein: CAAGGRGRETQYF
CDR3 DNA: TGTGCCGCCGGGGGCAGGGGGCGAGAGACCCAGTACTTC

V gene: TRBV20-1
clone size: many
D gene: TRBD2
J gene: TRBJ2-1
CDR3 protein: CSATRSSGRVSSYNEQFF
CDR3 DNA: TGCAGTGCTACCCGCTCTAGCGGGAGGGTGTCTTCCTACAATGAGCAGTTCTTC

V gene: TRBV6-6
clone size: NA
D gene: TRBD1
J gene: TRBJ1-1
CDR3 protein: CASSSAGGVNTEAFF
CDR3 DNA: TGTGCCAGCAGTTCGGCAGGGGGTGTGAACACTGAAGCTTTCTTT

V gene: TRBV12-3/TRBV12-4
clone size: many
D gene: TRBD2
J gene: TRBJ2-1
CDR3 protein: CASSRLANEQFF
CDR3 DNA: TGTGCCAGCAGCCGACTAGCGAACGAGCAGTTCTTC

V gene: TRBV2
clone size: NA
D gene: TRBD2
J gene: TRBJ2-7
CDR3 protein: CASSNPTSGRALSANEQYF
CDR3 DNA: TGTGCCAGCAGTAATCCGACTAGCGGGAGGGCCCTCTCAGCCAACGAGCAGTACTTC

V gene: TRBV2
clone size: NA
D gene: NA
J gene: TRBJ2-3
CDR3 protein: CASRRQGLTDTQYF
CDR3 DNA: TGTGCCAGCAGGCGACAGGGACTCACAGATACGCAGTATTTT

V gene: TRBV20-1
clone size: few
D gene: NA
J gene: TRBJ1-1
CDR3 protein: CSAARFEGEAFF
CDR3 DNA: TGCAGTGCCGCCCGGTTCGAGGGGGAAGCTTTCTTT